This is a list of T cell receptor beta chains from one sample in a study of cytomegalovirus exposure and HLA in healthy donors. Some clones are missing from TCRdb's copy, which holds only in-frame ones; the method was immunoSEQ multiplex PCR. The sample consists of hundreds of thousands of clones, 70% to 90% of them appearing once. Sequences were obtained from PBMCs. Receptor source: a woman aged 18-29 years in good health and CMV-seronegative. Each CDR3 is given with its conserved first and last residue. Each record gives: CDR3 DNA, CDR3 protein, V gene, D gene, clone size, J gene. A D gene is named only where the DNA matches it firmly. Clone size is stated in some rows and not others, as once, few, many or a class when expanded.

CDR3nt: TGTGCCAGTAGTGAGGGTTCAACTAATGAAAAACTGTTTTTT; CDR3aa: CASSEGSTNEKLFF; v_gene: TRBV19; d_gene: NA; abundance: NA; j_gene: TRBJ1-4
CDR3nt: TGTGCCAGCAGCGTAGGGAAGGGGTTCACTGAAGCTTTCTTT; CDR3aa: CASSVGKGFTEAFF; v_gene: TRBV9; d_gene: NA; abundance: NA; j_gene: TRBJ1-1
CDR3nt: TGCGCCAGCAGTGTTTGTCTCTCCTTCTTC; CDR3aa: CASSVCLSFF; v_gene: TRBV10-2; d_gene: NA; abundance: NA; j_gene: TRBJ2-7
CDR3nt: TGTTCCAGCAGCTTAGAGTGGCGGACAGGGGGCGATGGCTACACCTTC; CDR3aa: CSSSLEWRTGGDGYTF; v_gene: TRBV7-9; d_gene: TRBD1; abundance: NA; j_gene: TRBJ1-2
CDR3nt: TGTGCCAGCAGCTTAGGAAGCGCGGGAAATGAGCAGTTCTTC; CDR3aa: CASSLGSAGNEQFF; v_gene: TRBV7-2; d_gene: NA; abundance: NA; j_gene: TRBJ2-1
CDR3nt: TGTGCCTGGAGTCTTCAGCGGGGTACAGATACGCAGTATTTT; CDR3aa: CAWSLQRGTDTQYF; v_gene: TRBV30; d_gene: TRBD2; abundance: NA; j_gene: TRBJ2-3
CDR3nt: TGCGCCAGCAGCCAAGATGGACTATCGGGGGTCGCTAACTATGGCTACACCTTC; CDR3aa: CASSQDGLSGVANYGYTF; v_gene: TRBV4-1; d_gene: NA; abundance: NA; j_gene: TRBJ1-2
CDR3nt: TGCGCCAGCAGCTTGCCAGGGGTGACGCAGTATTTT; CDR3aa: CASSLPGVTQYF; v_gene: TRBV5-1; d_gene: NA; abundance: NA; j_gene: TRBJ2-3
CDR3nt: TGCAGCGACTACAGGGGGCGGGACACTGAAGCTTTCTTT; CDR3aa: CSDYRGRDTEAFF; v_gene: TRBV29-1; d_gene: TRBD1; abundance: once; j_gene: TRBJ1-1
CDR3nt: TGCGCCAGCAGCTTGGAACTTCTCGGAGCAGCTTTCTTT; CDR3aa: CASSLELLGAAFF; v_gene: TRBV5-1; d_gene: NA; abundance: NA; j_gene: TRBJ1-1
CDR3nt: TGTGCCAGCAGCGTGAAGCGGGGGGGAGGAGAGACCCAGTACTTC; CDR3aa: CASSVKRGGGETQYF; v_gene: TRBV5-4; d_gene: TRBD2; abundance: once; j_gene: TRBJ2-5
CDR3nt: TGTGCCAGCAGCGCGCTGGGGGGGTACACAGATACGCAGTATTTT; CDR3aa: CASSALGGYTDTQYF; v_gene: TRBV9; d_gene: TRBD2; abundance: few; j_gene: TRBJ2-3
CDR3nt: TGTGCCAGCAGCCCCCAGGGGAAATTGAACACTGAAGCTTTCTTT; CDR3aa: CASSPQGKLNTEAFF; v_gene: TRBV9; d_gene: NA; abundance: NA; j_gene: TRBJ1-1
CDR3nt: TGTGCCTGCCAACCGGGCGCGGGGTCCTACGAGCAGTACTTC; CDR3aa: CACQPGAGSYEQYF; v_gene: TRBV6-1; d_gene: NA; abundance: NA; j_gene: TRBJ2-7
CDR3nt: TGTGCCAGCAATAGACAGGCTAAGGCCAACGTCCTGACTTTC; CDR3aa: CASNRQAKANVLTF; v_gene: TRBV6-5; d_gene: NA; abundance: NA; j_gene: TRBJ2-6
CDR3nt: TGTGCCAGCAGCAAAACATGGGAGGGGTATGGGGGGGGGAATCAGCCCCAGCATTTT; CDR3aa: CASSKTWEGYGGGNQPQHF; v_gene: TRBV21-1; d_gene: NA; abundance: NA; j_gene: TRBJ1-5
CDR3nt: TGTGCCAGCAGCCCGTTGACAGGGGGCGCCGGCTATGGCTACACCTTC; CDR3aa: CASSPLTGGAGYGYTF; v_gene: TRBV28; d_gene: TRBD1; abundance: NA; j_gene: TRBJ1-2
CDR3nt: TGTGCCAGCAGTTACGGGCTAGCGAGAACCACAGATACGCAGTATTTT; CDR3aa: CASSYGLARTTDTQYF; v_gene: TRBV6-6; d_gene: NA; abundance: NA; j_gene: TRBJ2-3
CDR3nt: TGTGCCAGCAGCCAAGGCTGGACTAGCGGGGGCACAGATACGCAGTATTTT; CDR3aa: CASSQGWTSGGTDTQYF; v_gene: TRBV14; d_gene: TRBD2; abundance: once; j_gene: TRBJ2-3
CDR3nt: TGCGCCAGCAGCCGCCAGGAAAACCGGGACAGGGCCCATGAAAAACTGTTTTTT; CDR3aa: CASSRQENRDRAHEKLFF; v_gene: TRBV4-1; d_gene: TRBD1; abundance: NA; j_gene: TRBJ1-4
CDR3nt: TGTGCCAGTAGTTCTAGGCTAGCGGGGGACTACGAGCAGTACTTC; CDR3aa: CASSSRLAGDYEQYF; v_gene: TRBV19; d_gene: TRBD2; abundance: once; j_gene: TRBJ2-7
CDR3nt: TGTGCCAGCAGCTTGGGTGCAGCTAACTATGGCTACACCTTC; CDR3aa: CASSLGAANYGYTF; v_gene: TRBV5-4; d_gene: NA; abundance: NA; j_gene: TRBJ1-2
CDR3nt: TGTGCCAGCAGCCGTAAAACAGGGGGCTCGTACGAGCAGTACTTC; CDR3aa: CASSRKTGGSYEQYF; v_gene: TRBV13; d_gene: TRBD1; abundance: NA; j_gene: TRBJ2-7
CDR3nt: TGTGCCAGCAGTTTCCGGCCAGCGGAGACCCAGTACTTC; CDR3aa: CASSFRPAETQYF; v_gene: TRBV27; d_gene: NA; abundance: NA; j_gene: TRBJ2-5
CDR3nt: TGCGCCAGCAGCGGGACTCCAGGGGGCGCCTCAGGGGACATATATTTT; CDR3aa: CASSGTPGGASGDIYF; v_gene: TRBV5-1; d_gene: TRBD1; abundance: NA; j_gene: TRBJ1-3
CDR3nt: TGTGCCAGCAGCGCCCCAAGGGACAGGACCTCTGGGGCCAACGTCCTGACTTTC; CDR3aa: CASSAPRDRTSGANVLTF; v_gene: TRBV11-2; d_gene: TRBD1; abundance: few; j_gene: TRBJ2-6
CDR3nt: TGTGCCAGCAGCCGGGACAGGGGGGGAGAGACCCAGTACTTC; CDR3aa: CASSRDRGGETQYF; v_gene: TRBV11-2; d_gene: TRBD1; abundance: NA; j_gene: TRBJ2-5